This paragraph covers one T cell receptor beta chain sequence. Followed over time, Seattle patients had been enrolled while infection was active. The sample comes from a study of blood T cell repertoires in COVID-19. Study in general: From the United States, Italy and Spain came samples of acute and convalescent COVID-19.

TCRdb's copy holds only in-frame clones and misses some; the assay was immunoSEQ multiplex PCR. The sample consists of 150,000 to 200,000 clones, 82% of them appearing once. Losses at the gene ends were 5 bases for V and 9 bases for J; bases not matched to a gene: 7. The CDR3 extends over 15 amino acids. The germline gives CDR1 SGHTA, CDR2 FQGNSA. Sequencing input: peripheral blood. The J gene is TRBJ2-5, the V gene TRBV7-2; 15 bases fit TRBD2. The sequence derives from a woman aged 40 to 50 with COVID-19, enrolled during active disease. Here the CDR3 reads CASSPWTSGRGAQYF. In DNA form, the CDR3 reads TGTGCCAGCAGCCCCTGGACTAGCGGGAGGGGGGCCCAGTACTTC.